This passage covers 8 T cell receptor beta chains from one sample sequenced in a study of cytomegalovirus exposure and HLA in healthy donors. In the PCR, 60 Vbeta and 13 Jbeta primers were used. The table came from immunoSEQ multiplex PCR; TCRdb's copy has only in-frame clones and leaves some out. Of roughly 150,000 clones in the sample, over 50% are singletons; the top ten hold 1.5% to 2%. Source material: PBMCs. The receptors were sampled from a human donor in good health.

V and J are TRBV7-6 and TRBJ1-4; D is unresolved. The CDR3 has 14 amino acids. Trimming took off 5 bases at V and 0 bases at J, with 7 bases between the two ends. Looked up from germline, CDR1 is SGHVS and CDR2 is FNYEAQ. The CDR3 here is CASSPGATNEKLFF. The CDR3, as DNA: TGTGCCAGCAGCCCGGGAGCAACTAATGAAAAACTGTTTTTT.

V gene TRBV14 combines with J gene TRBJ2-7, with 8 positions matching TRBD2. Germline CDR1 and CDR2: SGHDN and FVKESK. The length of the CDR3 is 13 residues. V shed 4 bases, J shed 7 bases, and the junction held 6 bases outside the gene matches. The CDR3 loop reads CASSLAGPIEQYF. CDR3 bases: TGTGCCAGCAGCCTAGCGGGGCCCATTGAGCAGTACTTC.

The chain employs TRBV11-3 and TRBJ1-2; 8 bases align to TRBD1. The CDR3 totals 13 residues. The junction had 7 bases not matched to a gene; V was cut back by 5 bases and J by 8 bases. The germline V gene has CDR1 SGHNT and CDR2 YENEEA. CDR3 sequence (DNA): TGTGCCAGCAGCGCGGACAGGGATGGAGGCTACACCTTC. It yields the protein CASSADRDGGYTF.

The rearrangement joins TRBV7-9 to TRBJ2-2, with D perhaps matching TRBD1 (5 bases). The V end lost 5 bases, the J end lost 4 bases, and 14 bases lay between the germline ends. Per the germline V gene, CDR1 is SEHNR and CDR2 is FQNEAQ (reference sequence). The CDR3 sequence is 15 residues long. In DNA form, the CDR3 reads TGTGCCAGCAGCCCCCCGTACAGGAGCACCGGGGAGCTGTTTTTT. This translates into CASSPPYRSTGELFF. The variable domain in full, with the rest retrieved from reference TRBV7-9 and TRBJ2-2, is DTGVSQNPRHKITKRGQNVTFRCDPISEHNRLYWYRQTLGQGPEFLTYFQNEAQLEKSRLLSDRFSAERPKGSFSTLEIQRTEQGDSAMYLCASSPPYRSTGELFFGEGSRLTVL.

The count of this clone is one. This chain uses TRBV10-3 with TRBJ2-7; 12 nucleotides agree with TRBD2. The CDR3 has 13 residues. Germline V gene data show CDR1 as ENHRY and CDR2 as SYGVKD. Losses at the gene ends were 11 bases for V and 4 bases for J; bases not matched to a gene: 6. The chain's CDR3 is CAHSGTSGYEQYF. In DNA, the CDR3 is TGTGCCCACAGCGGGACTAGCGGGTACGAGCAGTACTTC.

The J gene is TRBJ2-4, the V gene TRBV4-3; D possibly corresponds to TRBD2 (5 bases). The CDR3 has 14 amino acids. V dropped 0 bases and J dropped 5 bases, with 8 bases sitting between them. The germline gives CDR1 LGHNA, CDR2 YSLEER. CDR3 loop: CASSQDSAQNIQYF. CDR3 coding DNA: TGCGCCAGCAGCCAAGATAGCGCCCAAAACATTCAGTACTTC.

The gene calls are TRBV7-9 and TRBJ1-5, with no clear D. CDR3 length equals 12 residues. V was pared by 5 bases and J by 5 bases, with 7 bases between. Germline CDR1 is SEHNR and CDR2 is FQNEAQ (reference sequence). CDR3 bases: TGTGCCAGCAGCATCCGGGATCAGCCCCAGCATTTT. Translating gives CASSIRDQPQHF.

The V call is TRBV2, the J call TRBJ2-7; 14 positions agree with TRBD2. CDR3 size: 17 residues. V trimming: 5 bases; J trimming: 0 bases; junction bases outside the gene matches: 6. Germline-derived CDR1 and CDR2 are SNHLY and FYNNEI. The chain's CDR3 is CASSSGLAGGGSYEQYF. The CDR3 nucleotides are TGTGCCAGCAGTAGCGGACTAGCGGGAGGAGGCTCCTACGAGCAGTACTTC.